This T cell receptor beta chain was identified in a study of cytomegalovirus exposure and HLA in healthy donors. The length of the CDR3 is 13 residues. Germline CDR1 is MNHEY and CDR2 is SVGAGI. The PCR made use of 60 Vbeta and 13 Jbeta primers. Assay used: immunoSEQ multiplex PCR; TCRdb lists only in-frame clones, some missing. The sample lists about 120,000 clones; over 60% were seen once. With regard to this clone: Its antigen is as yet unknown.

Study-wide results and caveats: Evidence from a later analysis indicated that most CMV-associated TCR beta chains looked HLA-restricted. It was reported that TCR beta sequences correctly inferred the HLA-A and HLA-B alleles for most subjects.

The TCR originated in a man in his late teens or twenties in good health and CMV-seronegative. Sequenced: PBMCs. This chain links TRBV6-5 with TRBJ2-5; TRBD1 matches 10 bases. The end of the DNA aligns better with TRBJ2-7, so the J call may be wrong. The CDR3 nucleotides read TGTGCCAGCAGTTATAGACAGGGGGCCGAGCAGTACTTC. Protein product: CASSYRQGAEQYF.